A selection of T cell receptor beta chains follows, all from one sample in a study of identical twins. Via MiXCR, TCRdb re-called the 5' RACE reads, giving one row per CDR3 protein. The sample consists of approximately 890,000 distinct CDR3 sequences, more than 9% of them appearing once. These records were also assigned to another study, of yellow fever vaccine responses in identical twins.

Sequences were obtained from PBMCs. Receptors were obtained from a woman under 30 in good health. Both conserved end residues are part of each CDR3.

v_gene	CDR3aa
TRBV10-3	CAISEQMGRYNEQFF
TRBV12-3/TRBV12-4	CASSWVARETQYF
TRBV3-1	CASSQIAGDEQFF
TRBV7-9	CASSTWDRGHYNEQFF
TRBV28	CASSFPARGGTYNEQFF
TRBV18	CASSPLLEGQIVGNYGYTF
TRBV5-1	CASSPLAGGLSPPYNEQFF
TRBV12-3/TRBV12-4	CASSFLTTNYNEQFF
TRBV20-1	CSAQVGGVTEAFF
TRBV7-6	CASRPNRGTNTGELFF
TRBV12-3/TRBV12-4	CASTWAAAVGTDTQYF
TRBV29-1	CSVVGLAGKLTDTQYF
TRBV12-3/TRBV12-4	CASSLSTSGNEQFF
TRBV29-1	CSVVVGWSKNIQYF
TRBV3-1	CASSQDRIYF
TRBV5-1	CASSSESGRSEQFF
TRBV12-3/TRBV12-4	CAISFFFESGTGDNEQFF
TRBV20-1	CCARDWASGGTGELFF